The 23 T cell receptor beta chains given below trace back to one sample, sequenced in a study of OX40 agonist ivuxolimab in advanced cancers. The assay was immunoSEQ multiplex PCR, and TCRdb's table has in-frame clones only and misses some. The sample includes some 100,000 clones, 70% to 90% of them seen just once. The material sequenced was CD4+ or CD8+ T cells sorted from blood, taken in a trial of the OX40 agonist ivuxolimab. These receptors were collected from an adult with an advanced solid tumor such as melanoma, head and neck, liver or kidney cancer.

The rearrangement links TRBV30 to TRBJ2-3, with 11 bases that match TRBD2. Germline CDR1 is GTSNPN and CDR2 is SVGIG (reference sequence). J gave up 4 bases and V 0 bases, and 3 bases lay outside the gene matches. The CDR3 sequence is 15 residues long. Here the CDR3 DNA reads TGTGCCTGGAGTGTACTAGCGGGGGCCGCAGATACGCAGTATTTT. Its protein is CAWSVLAGAADTQYF. The whole variable domain, remainder taken from reference TRBV30 and TRBJ2-3, is SQTIHQWPATLVQPVGSPLSLECTVEGTSNPNLYWYRQAAGRGLQLLFYSVGIGQISSEVPQNLSASRPQDRQFILSSKKLLLSDSGFYLCAWSVLAGAADTQYFGPGTRLTVL.

V usage is TRBV2 and J usage is TRBJ2-1, with 9 bases lining up with TRBD1. Looked up from germline, CDR1 is SNHLY and CDR2 is FYNNEI. Unmatched junction bases numbered 9, after V lost 11 bases and J lost 4 bases. The CDR3 spans 14 residues. The CDR3, as DNA: TGTGCCCACCGAAGCGGGACAGGGTACAATGAGCAGTTCTTC. This translates into CAHRSGTGYNEQFF.

CDR3: CASSTYQGNEQFF. In DNA, the CDR3 is TGTGCCAGCAGTACCTACCAGGGGAATGAGCAGTTCTTC. The chain links TRBV2 to TRBJ2-1, with a weak D call TRBD1 (6 bases). Trimming shortened V by 5 bases and J by 7 bases, and 12 bases separated the two germline ends. The length of the CDR3 is 13 residues. Germline-derived CDR1 and CDR2 are SNHLY and FYNNEI.

The V call is TRBV7-7, the J call TRBJ2-7, with 7 bases that match TRBD1. Trimming at V came to 5 bases and at J to 2 bases, leaving 6 bases not matched to a gene. Germline V CDR1 and CDR2: SSHAT, FNYEAQ (reference sequence). CDR3 length: 14 residues. CDR3 sequence reads: CASSARQGPYEQYF. CDR3 nucleotides: TGTGCCAGCAGCGCCCGACAGGGCCCCTACGAGCAGTACTTC.

The V and J genes are TRBV4-3 and TRBJ2-1; D unclear. The CDR3 has 13 residues. V was shortened by 1 base and J by 7 bases, with 8 bases between the two germline ends. Germline assignment: CDR1 LGHNA and CDR2 YSLEER. CDR3 DNA sequence: TGCGCCAGCAGCCAAGTAAATGATAATGAGCAGTTCTTC. This gives the protein CASSQVNDNEQFF.

This rearrangement joins TRBV4-1 to TRBJ2-3; D remains unclear. Germline CDR1 reads MGHRA; CDR2 reads YSYEKL. V lost 3 bases, J lost 0 bases, and 19 bases lay in between. This CDR3 is built from 18 residues. The CDR3 bases are TGCGCCAGCAGCCACACCTATGCTCAAGGACGGAGCACAGATACGCAGTATTTT. Protein product: CASSHTYAQGRSTDTQYF.

This clone came up once. The chain links TRBV19 to TRBJ1-5; D is ambiguous. CDR1 and CDR2 (germline): LNHDA, SQIVND (reference sequence). Trimming removed 8 bases from V and 3 bases from J, with 11 bases in between. The CDR3 length is 13 residues. The CDR3, as DNA: TGTGCCAGTCTCCGGGAACCCAATCAGCCCCAGCATTTT. Translated: CASLREPNQPQHF.

This chain links TRBV4-3 with TRBJ2-3; no clear D gene. CDR3 length: 13 amino acids. Trimming shortened V by 6 bases and J by 3 bases, and 10 bases separated the two germline ends. Germline loops: CDR1 LGHNA, CDR2 YSLEER. The CDR3 is CASSRRATDTQYF. CDR3 in DNA: TGCGCCAGCAGTCGGAGAGCAACAGATACGCAGTATTTT.

The chain recombines TRBV25-1 with TRBJ2-7, with TRBD1 matching 7 bases. The V gene's germline CDR1 is MGHDK and CDR2 SYGVNS. CDR3 length: 13 amino acids. Trimming removed 4 bases from V and 7 bases from J; junction bases left unmatched: 7. CDR3 in amino acids: CASSASGGGEQYF. The CDR3, as DNA: TGTGCCAGCAGTGCCTCAGGGGGTGGAGAGCAGTACTTC.

The genes are TRBV28 and TRBJ1-2; D gene ambiguous. CDR3 length: 12 amino acids. Trimming shortened V by 5 bases and J by 3 bases, and 7 bases separated the two germline ends. Germline V gene lookup returns CDR1 MDHEN and CDR2 SYDVKM. CDR3 in DNA: TGTGCCAGCAGTGTCACAGACTATGGCTACACCTTC. The encoded protein is CASSVTDYGYTF.

The V and J genes are TRBV7-2 and TRBJ2-1; possibly TRBD1 or TRBD2 for D (5 bases each). CDR1 SGHTA and CDR2 FQGNSA come from the germline V gene. V was pared by 3 bases and J by 10 bases, with 19 bases between. The CDR3 is 15 residues long. The CDR3 here is CASSFRPGRPTEQFF. In DNA, the CDR3 is TGTGCCAGCAGCTTCCGCCCGGGACGGCCCACCGAGCAGTTCTTC.

The chain employs TRBV4-1 and TRBJ1-6; no firm D call. V shed 3 bases and J shed 6 bases, with 15 bases lying between them. The CDR3 runs 16 residues. Looked up from germline, CDR1 is MGHRA and CDR2 is YSYEKL. The CDR3 here is CASSHALRVRNSPLHF. In DNA form, the CDR3 reads TGCGCCAGCAGCCATGCTTTGCGGGTCCGTAATTCACCCCTCCACTTT.

The rearrangement links TRBV2 to TRBJ2-1; D is unclear. The ends were cut back, 7 bases at V and 2 bases at J, with 6 bases in the middle. This CDR3 contains 12 residues. The V gene's germline CDR1 is SNHLY and CDR2 FYNNEI. The CDR3 protein is CASTLTYNEQFF. CDR3 DNA sequence: TGTGCCAGCACCCTTACCTACAATGAGCAGTTCTTC.

The CDR3 spells CASSQAGGDSNQPQHF. The DNA for the CDR3 is TGTGCCAGCAGCCAAGCAGGGGGGGATAGCAATCAGCCCCAGCATTTT. The rearrangement uses TRBV4-2 and TRBJ1-5, with TRBD1 matching 7 bases. Losses at the gene ends were 1 base for V and 0 bases for J; bases not matched to a gene: 3. Germline CDR1 LGHNA, CDR2 YNFKEQ. The CDR3 contains 16 residues.

The chain carries TRBV2 and TRBJ1-1, with 10 bases aligning to TRBD1. V lost 6 bases to trimming and J lost 6 bases; unmatched junction nucleotides: 1. Germline CDR1 reads SNHLY; CDR2 reads FYNNEI. The CDR3 consists of 12 residues. CDR3 sequence: CASRDRGSEAFF. The CDR3 coding sequence is TGTGCCAGCAGGGACAGGGGGTCTGAAGCTTTCTTT.

The chain combines TRBV7-6 with TRBJ1-3; unclear D gene. The V end was cut by 5 bases, the J end by 0 bases, with 11 bases between. The CDR3 runs to 15 residues. CDR1 and CDR2 (germline): SGHVS, FNYEAQ. The CDR3 region has the DNA TGTGCCAGCAGCCCTATCCGGGGCTCTGGAAACACCATATATTTT. Encoded protein: CASSPIRGSGNTIYF.

The chain combines TRBV28 with TRBJ2-3, with 9 bases that match TRBD1. Trimming took 5 bases from V and 4 from J; bases not matched to a gene: 4. Germline values: CDR1 MDHEN, CDR2 SYDVKM. The CDR3 runs 14 residues. CDR3 amino acids: CASSTTGGPDTQYF. DNA for the CDR3: TGTGCCAGCAGTACCACAGGGGGCCCAGATACGCAGTATTTT.

The chain is built from TRBV4-3 and TRBJ1-5; D is unclear. This CDR3 has 13 residues. Between the trimmed V and J ends, which lost 0 bases and 4 bases, there was a span of 4 bases. Looked up from germline, CDR1 is LGHNA and CDR2 is YSLEER. Written as DNA, the CDR3 is TGCGCCAGCAGCCAAGATTGGAATCAGCCCCAGCATTTT. Translated, it gives CASSQDWNQPQHF.

This clone has just one count. The rearrangement joins TRBV11-2 to TRBJ2-3; D is possibly TRBD1 (5 bases). V shed 5 bases and J shed 0 bases, with 9 bases lying between them. Germline assignment: CDR1 SGHAT and CDR2 FQNNGV. This CDR3 spans 14 amino acids. CDR3 region: CASSKRQSTDTQYF. The DNA of the CDR3 is TGTGCCAGCAGCAAAAGACAGAGCACAGATACGCAGTATTTT.

The chain is built from TRBV7-2 and TRBJ2-2, with D possibly TRBD1 on 5 matching bases. Germline V gives CDR1 SGHTA, CDR2 FQGNSA. The CDR3 has 14 residues. Trimming removed 2 bases from V and 4 bases from J, with 8 bases in between. The CDR3 nucleotides read TGTGCCAGCAGCTTATGGCAGGGCACCGGGGAGCTGTTTTTT. Its protein is CASSLWQGTGELFF.

This clone was picked up one time. The V gene is TRBV18, the J gene TRBJ1-1; 7 bases are a match to TRBD1. The V gene end was trimmed by 6 bases and the J gene end by 4 bases; junction bases not matched to a gene: 5. Germline loops: CDR1 KGHSH, CDR2 LQKENI. CDR3 length equals 13 residues. The CDR3 region is CASSQGVGTEAFF. The CDR3 nucleotides read TGTGCCAGCTCCCAGGGGGTAGGCACTGAAGCTTTCTTT.

This clone was seen once. This sequence joins TRBV28 and TRBJ2-6; D is ambiguous. The CDR3 is 14 amino acids. V lost 6 bases to trimming and J lost 0 bases, with 6 bases between them. Germline CDR1 and CDR2: MDHEN and SYDVKM. CDR3 residues: CASSPHSGANVLTF. As DNA, the CDR3 is TGTGCCAGCAGCCCACACTCTGGGGCCAACGTCCTGACTTTC.

V and J are TRBV25-1 and TRBJ2-1; perhaps TRBD1 as D (6 bases). V lost 1 base to trimming and J lost 4 bases, with 11 bases between them. The CDR3 length is 15 residues. CDR1 is MGHDK, CDR2 SYGVNS, per germline. CDR3 sequence: CASSESGQKYNEQFF. Written as DNA, the CDR3 is TGTGCCAGCAGTGAATCCGGACAGAAATACAATGAGCAGTTCTTC.